A selection of T cell receptor beta chains follows, all from one sample in a study of shared clonotypes between healthy human individuals. Libraries were prepared by immunoSEQ multiplex PCR; TCRdb keeps only in-frame clonotypes and omits some of them. Here the sample spans some 740,000 clones, 92% being singletons. The sample was naive CD8+ T cells sorted from blood. All receptors come from a man younger than 40 in good health. Both conserved end residues are part of each CDR3. A D gene is named only where the DNA matches it firmly. Rows give clone size only sometimes, using once, few, many, or a class for an expanded clone.

once	TRBV4-3	TRBJ1-5	TRBD1	TGCGCCAGCAGCCAGTCCCACAGGGGACTTAGCAATCAGCCCCAGCATTTT	CASSQSHRGLSNQPQHF
-	TRBV7-9	TRBJ1-1	-	TGTGCCAGCAGCTTACCTGACAAGAACACTGAAGCTTTCTTT	CASSLPDKNTEAFF
once	TRBV9	TRBJ1-1	TRBD1	TGTGCCAGCAGCAAGACGACAGGGAGGGGAACTGAAGCTTTCTTT	CASSKTTGRGTEAFF
once	TRBV12-5	TRBJ2-7	-	TGTGCTAGTGGTTTGTTGTCCTACGAGCAGTACTTC	CASGLLSYEQYF
-	TRBV7-9	TRBJ2-3	-	TGTGCCAGCAGCTCGTGGGCTTCAAGCACAGATACGCAGTATTTT	CASSSWASSTDTQYF
-	TRBV7-9	TRBJ2-2	TRBD1	TGTGCCAGCAGCGAAGACAGGGTTAACACCGGGGAGCTGTTTTTT	CASSEDRVNTGELFF
-	TRBV28	TRBJ1-1	-	TGTGCCAGCAGTCCTGTTTGGGCAAACACTGAAGCTTTCTTT	CASSPVWANTEAFF
many	TRBV25-1	TRBJ2-7	-	TGTGCCAGCAGTGGGGTCTCCTACGAGCAGTACTTC	CASSGVSYEQYF
-	TRBV27	TRBJ2-7	TRBD1	TGTGCCAGCAACCCCGGGACAGGGCACTACGAGCAGTACTTC	CASNPGTGHYEQYF
-	TRBV28	TRBJ2-3	TRBD1	TGTGCCAGCAGTTCTATCAGGGGGACCACAGATACGCAGTATTTT	CASSSIRGTTDTQYF
-	TRBV7-9	TRBJ2-3	TRBD2	TGTGCCAGCAGCTTAATTAGCGGGAGCACAGATACGCAGTATTTT	CASSLISGSTDTQYF
-	TRBV29-1	TRBJ1-2	-	TGCAGCGTAGACTCGGTCGACGGCTATGGCTACACCTTC	CSVDSVDGYGYTF
-	TRBV28	TRBJ2-7	-	TGTGCCAGCAGTTCGGTGGCTCATAACTACGAGCAGTACTTC	CASSSVAHNYEQYF
once	TRBV28	TRBJ2-7	-	TGTGCCAGCAGCCTACAAGGTTTGGGCTACGAGCAGTACTTC	CASSLQGLGYEQYF
-	TRBV6-5	TRBJ1-5	TRBD1	TGTGCCAGCAGCCAGGGGGGCGGACAGCCCCAGCATTTT	CASSQGGGQPQHF
-	TRBV30	TRBJ2-2	-	TGTGCCTGGAGTACGGGAGTAAACGGGGAGCTGTTTTTT	CAWSTGVNGELFF
-	TRBV10-1	TRBJ2-2	-	TGCGCCAGCAGCGATGACATCTACACCGGGGAGCTGTTTTTT	CASSDDIYTGELFF
-	TRBV5-6	TRBJ2-2	TRBD2	TGTGCCAGCAGCTGGGGGACTAGCGGATCCGGGGAGCTGTTTTTT	CASSWGTSGSGELFF
-	TRBV5-1	TRBJ2-2	-	TGCGCCAGCAGCCCCAGTGATATAATAGCGGTCACCGGGGAGCTGTTTTTT	CASSPSDIIAVTGELFF
-	TRBV10-3	TRBJ2-1	TRBD1	TGTGCCATTACCCCCGGGACAGGGTACAATGAGCAGTTCTTC	CAITPGTGYNEQFF
few	TRBV7-8	TRBJ1-2	-	TGTGCCAGCAGCTTAGGTGGAGGGAACTATGGCTACACCTTC	CASSLGGGNYGYTF
once	TRBV7-9	TRBJ2-1	-	TGTGCCAGCAGCCCCAGTGGGGATGAGCAGTTCTTC	CASSPSGDEQFF
-	TRBV2	TRBJ2-1	-	TGTGCCAGCAGTTGGACCGGGGATGAGCAGTTCTTC	CASSWTGDEQFF
-	TRBV4-1	TRBJ2-7	-	TGCGCCAGCAGCCAAGACGGGGCGCGCGAGCAGTACTTC	CASSQDGAREQYF
-	TRBV4-1	TRBJ1-3	TRBD1	TGCGCCAGCAGCGACCGGGACAGGGTGAGCTCTGGAAACACCATATATTTT	CASSDRDRVSSGNTIYF
-	TRBV27	TRBJ2-1	-	TGTGCCAGCAGTTTCCTCACCGTAGCGCTACACCCCTACAATGAGCAGTTCTTC	CASSFLTVALHPYNEQFF
-	TRBV29-1	TRBJ2-1	-	TGCAGCGTTGAAGATGGGATCAGTCATGAGCAGTTCTTC	CSVEDGISHEQFF